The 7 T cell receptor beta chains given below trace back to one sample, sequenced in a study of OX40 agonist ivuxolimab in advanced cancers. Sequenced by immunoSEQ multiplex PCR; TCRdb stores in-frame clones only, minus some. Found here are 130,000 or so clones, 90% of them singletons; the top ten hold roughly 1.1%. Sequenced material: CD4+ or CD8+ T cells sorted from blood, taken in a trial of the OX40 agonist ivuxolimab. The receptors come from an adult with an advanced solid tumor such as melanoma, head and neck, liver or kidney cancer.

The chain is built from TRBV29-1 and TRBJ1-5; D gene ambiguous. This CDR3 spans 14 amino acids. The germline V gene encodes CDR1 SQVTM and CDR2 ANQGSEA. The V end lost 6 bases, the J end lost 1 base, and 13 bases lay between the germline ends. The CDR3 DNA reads TGCAGCGTCTCGGGCCCCGGGAGCAATCAGCCCCAGCATTTT. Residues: CSVSGPGSNQPQHF.

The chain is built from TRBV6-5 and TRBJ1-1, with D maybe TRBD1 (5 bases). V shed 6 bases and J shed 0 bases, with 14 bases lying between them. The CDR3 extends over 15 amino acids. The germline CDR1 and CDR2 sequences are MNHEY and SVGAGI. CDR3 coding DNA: TGTGCCAGCAGCATCCCCGGGGACTTGAACACTGAAGCTTTCTTT. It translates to CASSIPGDLNTEAFF.

Written as DNA, the CDR3 is TGTGCCAGCAGCTTAGTTTCGCGGCTAAACTTGAACACTGAAGCTTTCTTT. It encodes CASSLVSRLNLNTEAFF. The chain uses TRBV11-2 and TRBJ1-1, with D uncertain. The CDR3 is made up of 17 amino acids. The V end lost 1 base, the J end lost 0 bases, and 15 bases lay between the germline ends. Germline CDR1 reads SGHAT; CDR2 reads FQNNGV.

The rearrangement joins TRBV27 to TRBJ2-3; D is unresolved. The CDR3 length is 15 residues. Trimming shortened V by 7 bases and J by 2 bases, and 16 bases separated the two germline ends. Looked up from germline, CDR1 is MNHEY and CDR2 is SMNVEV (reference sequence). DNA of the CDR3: TGTGCCAGCAAGAACAATCGGCTTATCACAGATACGCAGTATTTT. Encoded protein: CASKNNRLITDTQYF.

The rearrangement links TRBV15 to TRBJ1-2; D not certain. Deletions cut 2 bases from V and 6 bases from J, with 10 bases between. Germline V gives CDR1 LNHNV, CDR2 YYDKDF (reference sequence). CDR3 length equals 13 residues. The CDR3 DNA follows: TGTGCCACCAGCAGATACCTACTGGATGGCTACACCTTC. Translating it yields CATSRYLLDGYTF.

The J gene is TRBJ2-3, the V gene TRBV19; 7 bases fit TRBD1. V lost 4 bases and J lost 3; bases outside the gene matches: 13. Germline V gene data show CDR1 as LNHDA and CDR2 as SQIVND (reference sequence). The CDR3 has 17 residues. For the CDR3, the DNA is TGTGCCAGTAGTAAGAAGGGGGCGCAACCCAATACAGATACGCAGTATTTT. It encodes CASSKKGAQPNTDTQYF.

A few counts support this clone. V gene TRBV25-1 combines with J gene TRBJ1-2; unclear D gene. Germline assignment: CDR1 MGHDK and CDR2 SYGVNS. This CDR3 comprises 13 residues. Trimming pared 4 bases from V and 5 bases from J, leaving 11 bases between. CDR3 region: CASSVYSGYGYTF. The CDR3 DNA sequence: TGTGCCAGCAGTGTCTACAGTGGATATGGCTACACCTTC.